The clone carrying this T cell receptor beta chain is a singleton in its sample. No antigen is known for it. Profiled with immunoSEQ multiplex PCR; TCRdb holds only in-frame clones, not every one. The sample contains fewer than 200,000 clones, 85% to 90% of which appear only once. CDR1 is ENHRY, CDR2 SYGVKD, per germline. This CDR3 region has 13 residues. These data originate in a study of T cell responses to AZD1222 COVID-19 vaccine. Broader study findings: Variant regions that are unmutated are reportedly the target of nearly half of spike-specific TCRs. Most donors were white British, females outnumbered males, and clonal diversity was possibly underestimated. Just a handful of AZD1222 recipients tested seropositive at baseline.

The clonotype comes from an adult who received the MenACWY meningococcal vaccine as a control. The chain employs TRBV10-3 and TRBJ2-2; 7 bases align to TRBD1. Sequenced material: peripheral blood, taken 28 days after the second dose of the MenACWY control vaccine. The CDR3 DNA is TGTGGCCCACAGGGGATAGGGACCGGGGAGCTGTTTTTT. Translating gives CGPQGIGTGELFF.